This entry lists 5 T cell receptor beta chains sequenced from one sample in a study of shared T cell receptors in the human thymus (dated by TCRdb to the early 2020s). Libraries were prepared through the immunoSEQ multiplex PCR assay. The table was pulled from immuneACCESS by TCRdb, which kept in-frame rearrangements only. Such tables lose some clones; where checked, under half of the loss comes from unresolved V genes, and the rest has no known cause. Across this sample there are about 660,000 clones, with approximately 87% seen only once. About 0.01% of the sample lies in the top ten. These data also formed part of another study, on human thymus T cells.

Sequenced material: thymocytes. The receptors stem from a boy under two years old with a congenital heart defect. Donor details come from another sample of the same person, matched by shared clones.

V usage is TRBV9 and J usage is TRBJ2-3; 7 bases agree with TRBD2. There are 17 residues in the CDR3. Germline lookup yields CDR1 SGDLS and CDR2 YYNGEE. V gave up 0 bases and J gave up 4 bases; unmatched junction bases: 11. The CDR3 loop is CASSVVGREWGADTQYF. CDR3 nucleotide sequence: TGTGCCAGCAGCGTAGTTGGGCGGGAGTGGGGCGCAGATACGCAGTATTTT.

The chain uses TRBV9 and TRBJ2-5; perhaps TRBD1 as D (5 bases). V gave up 0 bases and J gave up 9 bases, with 12 bases separating them. The length of the CDR3 is 13 residues. Germline V gives CDR1 SGDLS, CDR2 YYNGEE. The DNA of the CDR3 is TGTGCCAGCAGCGTAGCCGGGCAAGGGGCCCAGTACTTC. Protein: CASSVAGQGAQYF. Combining the CDR3 with reference TRBV9 and TRBJ2-5 gives the whole variable domain DSGVTQTPKHLITATGQRVTLRCSPRSGDLSVYWYQQSLDQGLQFLIQYYNGEERAKGNILERFSAQQFPDLHSELNLSSLELGDSALYFCASSVAGQGAQYFGPGTRLLVL.

The chain combines TRBV28 with TRBJ2-3, with 12 positions matching TRBD2. The length of the CDR3 is 17 residues. V trimming: 0 bases; J trimming: 6 bases; junction bases outside the gene matches: 7. CDR1 is MDHEN and CDR2 is SYDVKM in the germline V gene. The CDR3 protein is CASSLWTSGGSGDTQYF. CDR3 DNA: TGTGCCAGCAGTTTATGGACTAGCGGGGGATCTGGCGATACGCAGTATTTT.

V gene TRBV5-5 combines with J gene TRBJ1-2; D perhaps matches TRBD1 (5 bases). V was clipped by 5 bases and J by 2 bases, with 10 bases between them. CDR3 size: 13 residues. The V gene's germline CDR1 is SGHKS and CDR2 YYEKEE (reference sequence). The CDR3, as DNA: TGTGCCAGCAGGACAGCTTTCAACTATGGCTACACCTTC. Translated: CASRTAFNYGYTF.

V gene TRBV19 combines with J gene TRBJ2-1; TRBD2 matches 7 bases. The V segment lost 3 bases and the J segment 6 bases; nucleotides outside the gene matches: 8. The CDR3 consists of 15 residues. Germline V gene sequence: CDR1 LNHDA, CDR2 SQIVND (reference sequence). The CDR3 bases are TGTGCCAGTAGTATGGAGCGGGAAACGTCCAATGAGCAGTTCTTC. It encodes CASSMERETSNEQFF.